The 21 T cell receptor beta chains below all came from one sample that was sequenced in a study of radiation and T cells in renal cell carcinoma. Measured with immunoSEQ multiplex PCR; TCRdb has only the in-frame clones, and not every one. The sample lists about 130,000 clones; about four fifths were seen once. The time point was: blood 2 weeks post-SBRT. Treatment in this sample: 15 Gy SBRT to primary tumor, nephrectomy 4 weeks later. Sequenced material: blood, taken from a patient whose treatment included radiotherapy and nephrectomy. Source of these receptors: a man in his fifties with renal cell carcinoma.

The J gene is TRBJ2-7, the V gene TRBV7-8, with TRBD2 identical over 7 bases. The CDR3 has 14 residues. Per germline, CDR1 SGHVS and CDR2 FQNEAQ. With V trimmed by 5 bases and J by 3 bases, 7 bases remained unmatched. DNA of the CDR3: TGTGCCAGCAGCGCCCGGGACTACCTCTACGAGCAGTACTTC. It encodes CASSARDYLYEQYF.

The rearrangement uses TRBV18 and TRBJ2-5; D gene uncertain. The germline V gene encodes CDR1 KGHSH and CDR2 LQKENI. The CDR3 consists of 14 residues. V lost 6 bases and J 0 bases, leaving 11 bases between the germline ends. CDR3 residues: CASSPQAYQETQYF. CDR3 DNA: TGTGCCAGCTCTCCGCAGGCCTACCAAGAGACCCAGTACTTC.

In DNA form, the CDR3 reads TGTGCCAGCAGCGTACTAGCGGGGGGACCTCAAGAGACCCAGTACTTC. It yields the protein CASSVLAGGPQETQYF. The rearrangement uses TRBV9 and TRBJ2-5; 11 nucleotides match TRBD2. CDR1 and CDR2 from the germline V gene are SGDLS and YYNGEE. The junction had 4 bases not matched to a gene; V was cut back by 1 base and J by 2 bases. This CDR3 has 16 residues.

This clone was detected only a few times. The V and J genes are TRBV28 and TRBJ2-7; tentative D call: TRBD2 (5 bases). Germline CDR1 is MDHEN and CDR2 is SYDVKM. CDR3 length equals 12 residues. Deletions cut 5 bases from V and 3 bases from J, with 8 bases between. The CDR3 sequence: CASSLEGYEQYF. The DNA of the CDR3 is TGTGCCAGCAGTCTCGAGGGCTACGAGCAGTACTTC.

This chain uses TRBV6-5 with TRBJ1-5; D is unclear. Germline loops: CDR1 MNHEY, CDR2 SVGAGI. This CDR3 region has 13 residues. Trimming removed 6 bases from V and 3 bases from J, with 9 bases in between. The CDR3 DNA reads as TGTGCCAGCAGGAAGGACGTCAATCAGCCCCAGCATTTT. Protein: CASRKDVNQPQHF.

V is TRBV19 and J is TRBJ1-6, with 7 nucleotides matching TRBD1. CDR3 size: 16 residues. V shed 9 bases, J shed 4 bases, and the junction held 12 bases outside the gene matches. CDR1 LNHDA and CDR2 SQIVND come from the germline V gene (reference sequence). The CDR3 DNA reads TGTGCCAGCCCAACCCTGACAGGGTCGTATAATTCACCCCTCCACTTT. The encoded protein is CASPTLTGSYNSPLHF.

The chain combines TRBV5-5 with TRBJ2-2, with D maybe TRBD1 (6 bases). The CDR3 has 16 residues. Trimming shortened V by 4 bases and J by 3 bases, and 16 bases separated the two germline ends. Germline V lookup: CDR1 SGHKS, CDR2 YYEKEE (reference sequence). CDR3 nucleotide sequence: TGTGCCAGCAGCGCCAAACAGGGAATTGACACCGGGGAGCTGTTTTTT. This gives the protein CASSAKQGIDTGELFF.

The chain has TRBV7-9 and TRBJ2-4, with 8 bases that match TRBD2. Looked up from germline, CDR1 is SEHNR and CDR2 is FQNEAQ (reference sequence). V was clipped by 3 bases and J by 8 bases; unmatched bases: 0. This CDR3 region has 12 residues. The CDR3 reads CASSFGGDIQYF. DNA for the CDR3: TGTGCCAGCAGCTTCGGGGGGGACATTCAGTACTTC. The full variable domain, its missing parts supplied by reference TRBV7-9 and TRBJ2-4, is DTGVSQNPRHKITKRGQNVTFRCDPISEHNRLYWYRQTLGQGPEFLTYFQNEAQLEKSRLLSDRFSAERPKGSFSTLEIQRTEQGDSAMYLCASSFGGDIQYFGAGTRLSVL.

In the case of this clone: One end of the junction varies from germline; a read error may be responsible. The V gene is TRBV7-7, the J gene TRBJ1-4, with TRBD1 matching 10 bases. The CDR3 is made up of 14 amino acids. Looked up from germline, CDR1 is SSHAT and CDR2 is FNYEAQ (reference sequence). The CDR3 sequence is CASSPGTGDEKLFF. The CDR3 DNA sequence: TGTGCTAGCAGCCCCGGGACAGGGGACGAAAAACTGTTTTTT.

The chain recombines TRBV7-9 with TRBJ2-5, with D possibly being TRBD2 (5 bases). The CDR3 length is 18 residues. Trimming removed 2 bases at V and 3 bases at J, with 22 bases between. Germline-derived CDR1 and CDR2 are SEHNR and FQNEAQ (reference sequence). CDR3 protein: CASSLWGNGVNTKETQYF. CDR3 nucleotide sequence: TGTGCCAGCAGCTTATGGGGTAACGGGGTGAACACTAAAGAGACCCAGTACTTC.

The chain recombines TRBV29-1 with TRBJ1-2; TRBD1 is a possible D gene (5 bases). CDR1 SQVTM and CDR2 ANQGSEA come from the germline V gene. The CDR3 loop spans 12 amino acids. With 4 bases removed from V and 1 base from J, the gap between germline ends came to 7 bases. CDR3 sequence: CSVGGGNYGYTF. The DNA for the CDR3 is TGCAGCGTTGGTGGGGGTAACTATGGCTACACCTTC.

V usage is TRBV5-1 and J usage is TRBJ2-1; D gene unclear. Germline CDR1 is SGHRS and CDR2 is YFSETQ. This CDR3 is built from 12 residues. The ends were cut back, 5 bases at V and 6 bases at J, with 9 bases in the middle. This CDR3 reads CASSVASNEQFF. The CDR3 DNA sequence: TGCGCCAGCAGTGTGGCGTCCAATGAGCAGTTCTTC.

The rearrangement joins TRBV4-1 to TRBJ2-5; 15 bases fit TRBD2. J was trimmed by 8 bases and V by 1 base; bases with no gene match: 5. CDR1 is MGHRA and CDR2 is YSYEKL in the germline V gene. There are 16 residues in the CDR3. CDR3 nucleotide sequence: TGCGCCAGCAGCCAAGGCGGGACTAGCGGGAGGATCACCCAGTACTTC. Protein product: CASSQGGTSGRITQYF.

V gene TRBV5-1 combines with J gene TRBJ1-1, with D uncertain. The CDR3 runs to 14 residues. Trimming removed 0 bases at V and 1 base at J, with 7 bases between. From germline, CDR1 is SGHRS and CDR2 YFSETQ. The CDR3 region has the DNA TGCGCCAGCAGCTTGGACACCCCGAACACTGAAGCTTTCTTT. Translation gives CASSLDTPNTEAFF.

The J gene is TRBJ2-5, the V gene TRBV4-1, with 15 bases aligning to TRBD2. The CDR3 consists of 19 residues. The germline V gene encodes CDR1 MGHRA and CDR2 YSYEKL. V dropped 2 bases and J dropped 1; count of bases not matched to a gene: 8. In DNA form, the CDR3 reads TGCGCCAGCAGCCAACTGGGACTAGCGGGGGGCCATACCCAAGAGACCCAGTACTTC. This translates into CASSQLGLAGGHTQETQYF.

The genes are TRBV5-1 and TRBJ1-2; D remains unclear. CDR3 length: 15 amino acids. Germline V gives CDR1 SGHRS, CDR2 YFSETQ. Between the trimmed V and J ends, which lost 1 base and 3 bases, there was a span of 13 bases. CDR3 sequence: CASSLIVSGDYGYTF. The DNA for the CDR3 is TGCGCCAGCAGCTTGATCGTCTCAGGCGACTATGGCTACACCTTC.

The chain combines TRBV30 with TRBJ2-5; D call uncertain. The J call may be mistaken, given a closer DNA end match to TRBJ2-7. CDR1 GTSNPN and CDR2 SVGIG come from the germline V gene (reference sequence). CDR3 length: 13 residues. The DNA of the CDR3 is TGTGCCTGGAGAGCGCTGGGCACCTACGAGCAGTACTTC. Translation: CAWRALGTYEQYF.

The chain carries TRBV2 and TRBJ2-5, with D uncertain. CDR1 SNHLY and CDR2 FYNNEI come from the germline V gene. Trimming pared 8 bases from V and 5 bases from J, leaving 18 bases between. The CDR3 covers 14 residues. CDR3 nucleotides: TGTGCCAGCCCTCATACCTCTCTCGGGGAGACCCAGTACTTC. Translated, it gives CASPHTSLGETQYF.

The CDR3 DNA reads TGTGCCAGCAGTCAAGTAGTATCAACTAACTATGGCTACACCTTC. It codes for CASSQVVSTNYGYTF. The J gene is TRBJ1-2, the V gene TRBV6-1; D not resolved. Trimming left V 5 bases short and J 0 bases short, with 13 bases between. CDR3 length: 15 residues. Looked up from germline, CDR1 is MNHNS and CDR2 is SASEGT.

The chain carries TRBV5-1 and TRBJ2-1, with 12 bases that match TRBD2. The CDR3 spans 14 residues. V lost 5 bases and J lost 4; bases outside the gene matches: 1. Germline CDR1 is SGHRS and CDR2 is YFSETQ. CDR3 sequence: CASRGTSGYNEQFF. The CDR3 nucleotides read TGCGCCAGCAGGGGGACTAGCGGGTACAATGAGCAGTTCTTC.

This clone was detected ten times or more. The rearrangement links TRBV2 to TRBJ1-1; no definite D call. From germline, CDR1 is SNHLY and CDR2 FYNNEI. The CDR3 has 14 residues. V was cut by 2 bases and J by 0 bases, with 7 bases left in between. The CDR3: CASSEWDLNTEAFF. As DNA, the CDR3 is TGTGCCAGCAGTGAATGGGATTTGAACACTGAAGCTTTCTTT. Drawing the rest from reference TRBV2 and TRBJ1-1, the complete variable domain is EPEVTQTPSHQVTQMGQEVILRCVPISNHLYFYWYRQILGQKVEFLVSFYNNEISEKSEIFDDQFSVERPDGSNFTLKIRSTKLEDSAMYFCASSEWDLNTEAFFGQGTRLTVV.